The 12 T cell receptor beta chains listed next were all sequenced from one sample in a study of T cell responses to AZD1222 COVID-19 vaccine. The method was immunoSEQ multiplex PCR; TCRdb's version includes in-frame clones alone and lacks a portion of them. The table includes fewer than 40,000 clones, 88% detected once. Sequencing was performed on peripheral blood, taken 28 days after the second dose of the MenACWY control vaccine. These receptors were obtained from an adult who received the MenACWY meningococcal vaccine as a control.

The chain carries TRBV25-1 and TRBJ2-5; no clear D. This CDR3 is 16 amino acids long. The V and J ends lost 6 bases and 1 base respectively, with 18 bases between them. Germline V gene sequence: CDR1 MGHDK, CDR2 SYGVNS. For the CDR3, the DNA is TGTGCCAGCAGGGGTGATTGGGCAGGAATCCAAGAGACCCAGTACTTC. It encodes CASRGDWAGIQETQYF.

The chain recombines TRBV24-1 with TRBJ1-1; 10 positions agree with TRBD1. The ends lost 7 bases at V and 3 bases at J; junction bases unmatched: 4. CDR1 is KGHDR, CDR2 SFDVKD, per germline. The CDR3 totals 14 residues. Written as DNA, the CDR3 is TGTGCCACCAGGGACAGGGGGAGGGACACTGAAGCTTTCTTT. As protein: CATRDRGRDTEAFF.

The chain recombines TRBV4-1 with TRBJ1-5; D not certain. Between the trimmed V and J ends, which lost 0 bases and 9 bases, there was a span of 9 bases. The CDR3 spans 13 residues. Germline-derived CDR1 and CDR2 are MGHRA and YSYEKL. As DNA, the CDR3 is TGCGCCAGCAGCCAAGATCACGCGGGGCCCCAGCATTTT. Amino acid sequence: CASSQDHAGPQHF.

This clone has just a few counts. The genes are TRBV9 and TRBJ2-5; maybe TRBD2 (7 bases). The CDR3 totals 14 residues. Germline CDR1 SGDLS, CDR2 YYNGEE. Deletions cut 4 bases from V and 2 bases from J, with 12 bases between. The DNA of the CDR3 is TGTGCCAGCAGCACAGGGACTATACAAGAGACCCAGTACTTC. Its protein product is CASSTGTIQETQYF.

The chain links TRBV28 to TRBJ1-4; 9 nucleotides agree with TRBD1. The V and J ends lost 3 bases and 8 bases, in that order; junction bases with no gene match: 4. This CDR3 contains 14 residues. CDR1 is MDHEN and CDR2 is SYDVKM in the germline V gene. This CDR3 is CASSLGQGKEKLFF. The CDR3 DNA follows: TGTGCCAGCAGTTTGGGACAGGGTAAAGAAAAACTGTTTTTT.

This chain connects TRBV11-2 to TRBJ2-7; unclear D gene. The V and J ends lost 3 bases and 3 bases respectively, with 12 bases between them. The CDR3 is 14 residues long. Looked up from germline, CDR1 is SGHAT and CDR2 is FQNNGV. The CDR3 region has the DNA TGTGCCAGCAGCTTCGGTATCGGGTACTACGAGCAGTACTTC. Residues: CASSFGIGYYEQYF.

The V call is TRBV24-1, the J call TRBJ2-1; 8 nucleotides agree with TRBD2. Germline CDR1 and CDR2: KGHDR and SFDVKD. After removal of 4 bases from V and 9 bases from J, the junction contained 16 bases not matched to a gene. The CDR3 is 17 residues long. The CDR3 region has the DNA TGTGCCACCAGTGACCCTAGTCGGGGGGGGAGGGCCGTTGAGCAGTTCTTC. Residues: CATSDPSRGGRAVEQFF.

This chain connects TRBV6-5 to TRBJ2-7, with 7 positions matching TRBD2. The CDR3 has 15 residues. CDR1 and CDR2 (germline): MNHEY, SVGAGI. The junction had 9 bases not matched to a gene; V was cut back by 5 bases and J by 2 bases. As DNA, the CDR3 is TGTGCCAGCAGTCTAGGGAGGGGTAGGACCTACGAGCAGTACTTC. Its protein is CASSLGRGRTYEQYF.

V gene TRBV30 combines with J gene TRBJ2-2, with 10 nucleotides matching TRBD1. The germline CDR1 and CDR2 sequences are GTSNPN and SVGIG (reference sequence). The CDR3 has 14 residues. V lost 2 bases, J lost 6 bases, and 3 bases stayed unmatched. CDR3 residues: CAWSFGTGAGELFF. DNA for the CDR3: TGTGCCTGGAGTTTTGGGACAGGGGCCGGGGAGCTGTTTTTT.

The rearrangement joins TRBV11-3 to TRBJ2-5; 9 positions match TRBD1. This CDR3 has 15 residues. With V trimmed by 4 bases and J by 1 base, 4 bases remained unmatched. Per the germline V gene, CDR1 is SGHNT and CDR2 is YENEEA. Here the CDR3 DNA reads TGTGCCAGCAGCTCCGGGACAGGGATCCAAGAGACCCAGTACTTC. It translates to CASSSGTGIQETQYF.

The chain joins TRBV12-2 to TRBJ2-1; the table's D call, TRBD1, has no DNA check behind it. TRBV12-2 corresponds to a pseudogene. CDR3 length: 17 residues. CDR3 sequence: CASRLPPPGQGLNEQFF. The CDR3 nucleotides read TGTGCAAGTCGCTTACCTCCTCCGGGACAGGGTTTGAATGAGCAGTTCTTC.

The V gene is TRBV6-5, the J gene TRBJ2-5; D is perhaps TRBD1 (6 bases). Deletions cut 2 bases from V and 5 bases from J, with 15 bases between. From germline, CDR1 is MNHEY and CDR2 SVGAGI. This CDR3 has 15 residues. The chain's CDR3 is CASSYGGPPYETQYF. CDR3 nucleotides: TGTGCCAGCAGTTACGGGGGCCCTCCCTACGAGACCCAGTACTTC.